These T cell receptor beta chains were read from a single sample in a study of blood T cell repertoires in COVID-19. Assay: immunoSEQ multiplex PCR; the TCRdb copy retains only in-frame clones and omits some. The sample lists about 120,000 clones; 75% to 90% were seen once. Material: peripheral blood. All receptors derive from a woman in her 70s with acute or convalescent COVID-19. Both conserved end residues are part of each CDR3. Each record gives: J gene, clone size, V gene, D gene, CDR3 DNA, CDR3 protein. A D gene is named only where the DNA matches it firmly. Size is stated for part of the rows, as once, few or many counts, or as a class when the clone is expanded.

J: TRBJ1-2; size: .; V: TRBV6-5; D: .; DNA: TGTGCCAGCAGTTACCTCGGCGGTTACTATGGCTACACCTTC; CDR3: CASSYLGGYYGYTF
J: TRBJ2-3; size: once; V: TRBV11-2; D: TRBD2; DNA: TGTGCAGGGGCGGGGGGGGCCACAGATACGCAGTATTTT; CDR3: CAGAGGATDTQYF
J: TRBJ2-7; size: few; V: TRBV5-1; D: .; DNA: TGCGCCAGCAGCCCCTCCGACATTTACGAGCAGTACTTC; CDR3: CASSPSDIYEQYF
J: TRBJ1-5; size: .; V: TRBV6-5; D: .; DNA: TGTGCCAGCCTCCCGAGCGGGGCCTCTTGGCCCCAGCATTTT; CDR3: CASLPSGASWPQHF
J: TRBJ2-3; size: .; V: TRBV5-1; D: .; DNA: TGCGCCAGCAGCTTGGAGGGACAAGTAAACACAGATACGCAGTATTTT; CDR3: CASSLEGQVNTDTQYF
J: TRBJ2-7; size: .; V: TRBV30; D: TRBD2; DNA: TGTGCCTGGAAGGAGGGGACTAGGGTTTCCGAGCAGTACTTC; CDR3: CAWKEGTRVSEQYF
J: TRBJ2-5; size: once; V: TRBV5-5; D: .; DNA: TGTGCCAGCAGCTTATATACCTCCACAAGAAGTCAAGAGACCCAGTACTTC; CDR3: CASSLYTSTRSQETQYF
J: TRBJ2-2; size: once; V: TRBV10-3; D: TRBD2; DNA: TGTGCCATCAGTGAGAATGCGGGCGGGGGGAACACCGGGGAGCTGTTTTTT; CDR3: CAISENAGGGNTGELFF
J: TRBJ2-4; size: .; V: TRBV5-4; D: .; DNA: TGTGCCAGCAGAAGGGGGGGCGAGGACAAAAACATTCAGTACTTC; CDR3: CASRRGGEDKNIQYF
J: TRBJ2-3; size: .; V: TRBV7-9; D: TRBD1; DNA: TGTGCCAGCAGCTCCGGGACAGGGATCTTCACAGATACGCAGTATTTT; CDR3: CASSSGTGIFTDTQYF